This T cell receptor beta chain was identified in a study of a mutant IDH1 vaccine in newly diagnosed glioma. The wider study: Treated patients were roughly 62% male, roughly 40% female, mean age roughly 40 years. Before enrollment, patients got radiotherapy alone, temozolomide alone, or mostly the combination. Notes on the study in general: Immune responses induced by the vaccine were seen in 93.3% of patients, spanning multiple MHC alleles.

CDR3 length equals 13 residues. Germline assignment: CDR1 MNHNY and CDR2 SVGAGI (reference sequence). V shed 6 bases and J shed 3 bases, with 9 bases lying between them. Assay used: immunoSEQ multiplex PCR; TCRdb lists only in-frame clones, some missing. The sample lists some 60,000 clones, 80% to 95% occurring once. Noted time point: baseline, week 1 (first vaccination visit). Sample treatment: pre-vaccination baseline after standard-of-care therapy. Donors had new WHO grade 3 or 4 IDH1-mutant, ATRX-lost astrocytomas. About this clone itself: The antigen is not known.

This clonotype originated in a man in his fifties with glioma. This sequence joins TRBV6-6 and TRBJ1-5; unclear D gene. The material was PBMCs, obtained from a glioma patient treated with radiotherapy, temozolomide or both. Here the CDR3 reads CASSYDYNQPQHF. The CDR3, as DNA: TGTGCCAGCAGCTATGACTACAATCAGCCCCAGCATTTT.